This TCR beta chain was sequenced in a study of blood T cell repertoires in COVID-19. Study in general: Whether acute or convalescent, the COVID-19 samples came from the United States, Italy and Spain.

In the original workflow: Quantification of nucleated cells was approximated via reference gene primer amplification. Assay used: immunoSEQ multiplex PCR; TCRdb lists only in-frame clones, some missing. V and J calls and clone size follow that table, whereas D and trimming were derived from the DNA. The sample consists of 23,000 or so clones, 80% to 85% of them appearing once. Material: peripheral blood. The clonotype comes from a man aged 70 or older with acute or convalescent COVID-19.

The CDR3 loop is CASSQDLIIRGTSGGHEQFF. In nucleotides, the CDR3 is TGTGCCAGCAGCCAAGATCTAATCATCCGAGGGACTAGCGGGGGCCATGAGCAGTTCTTC. The V call is TRBV4-2, the J call TRBJ2-1, with 14 bases matching TRBD2. CDR1 is LGHNA and CDR2 is YNFKEQ in the germline V gene. The ends lost 0 bases at V and 8 bases at J; junction bases unmatched: 15. This CDR3 spans 20 amino acids.